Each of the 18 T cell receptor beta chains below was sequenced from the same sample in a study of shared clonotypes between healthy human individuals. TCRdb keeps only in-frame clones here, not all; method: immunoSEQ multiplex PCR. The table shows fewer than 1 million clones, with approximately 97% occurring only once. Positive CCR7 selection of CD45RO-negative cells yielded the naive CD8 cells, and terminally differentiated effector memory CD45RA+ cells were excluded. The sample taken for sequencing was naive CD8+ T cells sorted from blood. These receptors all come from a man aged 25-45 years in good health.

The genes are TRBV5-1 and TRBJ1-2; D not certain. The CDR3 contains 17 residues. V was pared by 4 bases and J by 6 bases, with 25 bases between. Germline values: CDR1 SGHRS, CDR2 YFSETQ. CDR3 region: CASSQSGVGGTKNGYTF. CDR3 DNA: TGCGCCAGCAGCCAAAGTGGGGTTGGAGGAACTAAAAATGGCTACACCTTC.

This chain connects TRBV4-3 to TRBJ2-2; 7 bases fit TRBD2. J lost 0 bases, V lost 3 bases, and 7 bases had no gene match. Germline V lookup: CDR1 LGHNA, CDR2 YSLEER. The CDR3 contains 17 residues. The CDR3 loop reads CASSHVRDYSNTGELFF. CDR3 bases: TGCGCCAGCAGCCATGTCCGGGACTATTCGAACACCGGGGAGCTGTTTTTT.

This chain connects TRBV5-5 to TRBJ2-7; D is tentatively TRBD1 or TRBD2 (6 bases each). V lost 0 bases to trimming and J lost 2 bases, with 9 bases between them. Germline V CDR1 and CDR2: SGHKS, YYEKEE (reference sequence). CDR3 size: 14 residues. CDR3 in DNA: TGTGCCAGCAGCTTGGGTGGGGGGCCCTACGAGCAGTACTTC. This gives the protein CASSLGGGPYEQYF.

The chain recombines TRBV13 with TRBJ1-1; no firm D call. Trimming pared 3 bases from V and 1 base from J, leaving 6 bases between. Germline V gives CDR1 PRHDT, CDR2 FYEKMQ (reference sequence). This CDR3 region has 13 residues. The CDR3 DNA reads TGTGCCAGCAGCTTGAGGGAGAACACTGAAGCTTTCTTT. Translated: CASSLRENTEAFF. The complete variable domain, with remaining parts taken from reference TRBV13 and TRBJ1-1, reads AAGVIQSPRHLIKEKRETATLKCYPIPRHDTVYWYQQGPGQDPQFLISFYEKMQSDKGSIPDRFSAQQFSDYHSELNMSSLELGDSALYFCASSLRENTEAFFGQGTRLTVV.

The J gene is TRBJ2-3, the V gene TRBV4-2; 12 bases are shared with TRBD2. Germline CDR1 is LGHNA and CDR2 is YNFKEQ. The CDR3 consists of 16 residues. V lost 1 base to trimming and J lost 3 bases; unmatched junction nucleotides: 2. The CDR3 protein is CASSQAGTSGTDTQYF. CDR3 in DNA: TGTGCCAGCAGCCAAGCGGGGACTAGCGGGACAGATACGCAGTATTTT.

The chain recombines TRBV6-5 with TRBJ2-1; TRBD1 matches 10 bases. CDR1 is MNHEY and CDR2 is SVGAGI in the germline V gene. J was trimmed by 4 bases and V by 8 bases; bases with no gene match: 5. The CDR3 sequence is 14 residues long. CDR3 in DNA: TGTGCCAGCCACCGACAGGGGGCATACAATGAGCAGTTCTTC. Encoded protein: CASHRQGAYNEQFF.

CDR3 region: CASSQSLPTGIRETQYF. Here the CDR3 DNA reads TGTGCCAGCAGCCAATCGCTCCCGACAGGGATCCGGGAGACCCAGTACTTC. This chain joins TRBV16 and TRBJ2-5; 7 bases line up with TRBD1. The J segment lost 5 bases and the V segment lost 0 bases, leaving 12 bases of the junction unmatched. CDR3 length: 17 residues. The germline gives CDR1 KGHSY, CDR2 FQNENV.

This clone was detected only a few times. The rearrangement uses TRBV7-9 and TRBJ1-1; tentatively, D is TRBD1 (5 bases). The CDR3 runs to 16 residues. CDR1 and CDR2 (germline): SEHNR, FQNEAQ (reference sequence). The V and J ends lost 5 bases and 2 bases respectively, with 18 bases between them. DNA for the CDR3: TGTGCCAGCAGCCCCCCAGGGAACCAGCTTAACACTGAAGCTTTCTTT. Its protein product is CASSPPGNQLNTEAFF.

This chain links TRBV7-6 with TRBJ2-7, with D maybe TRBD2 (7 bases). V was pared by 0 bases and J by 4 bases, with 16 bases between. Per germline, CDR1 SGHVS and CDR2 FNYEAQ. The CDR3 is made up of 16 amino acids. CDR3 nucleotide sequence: TGTGCCAGCAGCTTAGCGGGGGGCGGGAGCATGTACGAGCAGTACTTC. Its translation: CASSLAGGGSMYEQYF.

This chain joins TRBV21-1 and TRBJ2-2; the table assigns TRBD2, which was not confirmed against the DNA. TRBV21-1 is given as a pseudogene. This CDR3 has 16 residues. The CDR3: CASRTPGLAHTGELFF. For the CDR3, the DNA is TGTGCCAGCAGGACACCGGGACTAGCCCACACCGGGGAGCTGTTTTTT.

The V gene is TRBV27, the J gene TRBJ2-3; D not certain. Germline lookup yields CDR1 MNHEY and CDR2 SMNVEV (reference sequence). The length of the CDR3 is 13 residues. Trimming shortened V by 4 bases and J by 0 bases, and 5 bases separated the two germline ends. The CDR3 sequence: CASSSASTDTQYF. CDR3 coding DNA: TGTGCCAGCAGTTCGGCCAGCACAGATACGCAGTATTTT.

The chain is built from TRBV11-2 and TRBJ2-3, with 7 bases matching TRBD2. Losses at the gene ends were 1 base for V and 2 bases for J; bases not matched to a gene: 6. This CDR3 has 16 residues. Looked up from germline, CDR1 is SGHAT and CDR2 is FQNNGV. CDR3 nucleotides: TGTGCCAGCAGCTTAGGTGTCGGACTAGACACAGATACGCAGTATTTT. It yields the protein CASSLGVGLDTDTQYF.

CDR3 protein: CSVELGLAGVVGELFF. The CDR3 bases are TGCAGCGTTGAACTCGGTCTAGCGGGAGTGGTCGGGGAGCTGTTTTTT. V is TRBV29-1 and J is TRBJ2-2; TRBD2 matches 10 bases. The germline CDR1 and CDR2 sequences are SQVTM and ANQGSEA. V was pared by 2 bases and J by 7 bases, with 10 bases of the junction left unmatched. This CDR3 region has 16 residues.

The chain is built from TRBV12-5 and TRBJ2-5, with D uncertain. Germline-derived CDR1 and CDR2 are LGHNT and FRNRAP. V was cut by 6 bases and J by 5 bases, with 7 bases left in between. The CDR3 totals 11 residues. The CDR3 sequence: CASGIMETQYF. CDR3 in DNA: TGTGCTAGTGGCATCATGGAGACCCAGTACTTC.

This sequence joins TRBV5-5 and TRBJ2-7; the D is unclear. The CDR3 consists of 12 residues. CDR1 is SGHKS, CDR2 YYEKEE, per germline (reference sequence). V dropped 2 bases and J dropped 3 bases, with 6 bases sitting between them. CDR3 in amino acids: CASSLLDYEQYF. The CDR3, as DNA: TGTGCCAGCAGCTTACTGGACTACGAGCAGTACTTC.

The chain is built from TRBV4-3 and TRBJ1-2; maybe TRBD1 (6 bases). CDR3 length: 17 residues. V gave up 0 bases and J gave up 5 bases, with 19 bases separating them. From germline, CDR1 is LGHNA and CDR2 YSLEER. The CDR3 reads CASSQDYAGTPTYGYTF. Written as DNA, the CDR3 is TGCGCCAGCAGCCAAGATTACGCCGGGACACCTACTTATGGCTACACCTTC.

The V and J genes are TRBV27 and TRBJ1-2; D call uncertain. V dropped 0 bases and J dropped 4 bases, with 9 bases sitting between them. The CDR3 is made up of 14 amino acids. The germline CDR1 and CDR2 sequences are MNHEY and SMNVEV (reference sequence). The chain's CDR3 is CASSLSQPSYGYTF. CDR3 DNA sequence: TGTGCCAGCAGTTTATCGCAACCGTCCTATGGCTACACCTTC.

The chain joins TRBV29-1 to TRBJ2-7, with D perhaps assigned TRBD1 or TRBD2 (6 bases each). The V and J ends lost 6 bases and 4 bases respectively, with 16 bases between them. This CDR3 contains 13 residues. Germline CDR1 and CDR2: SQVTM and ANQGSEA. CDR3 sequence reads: CSVVGGAGYEQYF. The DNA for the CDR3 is TGCAGCGTGGTCGGGGGCGCGGGGTACGAGCAGTACTTC.